A selection of T cell receptor beta chains follows, all from one sample in a study of T cell responses to AZD1222 COVID-19 vaccine. The protocol was immunoSEQ multiplex PCR, while the TCRdb copy is restricted to in-frame clones and leaves out a portion. Of over 150,000 clones detected, 70% to 90% appear once; the ten largest clones hold 5% to 7%. Sequencing was performed on peripheral blood, taken on day 0 of AZD1222 vaccination. Every receptor here comes from an adult in good health. Each CDR3 is given with its conserved first and last residue. A D gene is named only where the DNA matches it firmly. A row's size may be missing; if present it is once, few, many or a size class.

v_gene: TRBV5-4
abundance: -
d_gene: -
j_gene: TRBJ2-5
len: 12
CDR3aa: CATRDIQETQYF

v_gene: TRBV7-2
abundance: once
d_gene: -
j_gene: TRBJ2-2
len: 14
CDR3aa: CASSYVVGDVELFF

v_gene: TRBV19
abundance: -
d_gene: -
j_gene: TRBJ2-5
len: 15
CDR3aa: CASSIDLGQKETQYF

v_gene: TRBV19
abundance: -
d_gene: -
j_gene: TRBJ1-6
len: 16
CDR3aa: CASSIRQGTYNSPLHF

v_gene: TRBV29-1
abundance: -
d_gene: -
j_gene: TRBJ1-1
len: 14
CDR3aa: CSVGQGGGGTEAFF

v_gene: TRBV7-9
abundance: -
d_gene: -
j_gene: TRBJ1-2
len: 15
CDR3aa: CASSLLGSQGYGYTF

v_gene: TRBV19
abundance: -
d_gene: -
j_gene: TRBJ1-2
len: 13
CDR3aa: CASRLAAEYGYTF

v_gene: TRBV6-2/TRBV6-3
abundance: -
d_gene: -
j_gene: TRBJ2-7
len: 17
CDR3aa: CASSYSTEGRGSYEQYF

v_gene: TRBV7-2
abundance: -
d_gene: TRBD2
j_gene: TRBJ2-1
len: 16
CDR3aa: CASSPRGAWEGNEQFF

v_gene: TRBV11-3
abundance: -
d_gene: TRBD2
j_gene: TRBJ2-3
len: 13
CDR3aa: CASSLTSGATQYF

v_gene: TRBV7-2
abundance: -
d_gene: -
j_gene: TRBJ1-6
len: 15
CDR3aa: CASSAMGGGGSPLHF

v_gene: TRBV7-3
abundance: -
d_gene: TRBD2
j_gene: TRBJ2-1
len: 15
CDR3aa: CASSLTGTTNNEQFF

v_gene: TRBV30
abundance: -
d_gene: -
j_gene: TRBJ2-3
len: 13
CDR3aa: CAWTGGGPDTQYF

v_gene: TRBV24-1
abundance: -
d_gene: -
j_gene: TRBJ2-1
len: 16
CDR3aa: CATSDYGNSDYNEQFF

v_gene: TRBV6-6
abundance: -
d_gene: -
j_gene: TRBJ1-5
len: 17
CDR3aa: CASSLGTNLDGNQPQHF

v_gene: TRBV19
abundance: -
d_gene: -
j_gene: TRBJ1-5
len: 14
CDR3aa: CASRETGHNQPQHF

v_gene: TRBV5-4
abundance: -
d_gene: TRBD1
j_gene: TRBJ2-5
len: 15
CDR3aa: CASSPAGGHQETQYF

v_gene: TRBV7-3
abundance: -
d_gene: TRBD1
j_gene: TRBJ2-3
len: 15
CDR3aa: CASRRGTGGPDTQYF

v_gene: TRBV5-4
abundance: -
d_gene: -
j_gene: TRBJ2-2
len: 15
CDR3aa: CASSIRGGGTGELFF

v_gene: TRBV4-3
abundance: once
d_gene: -
j_gene: TRBJ2-3
len: 14
CDR3aa: CASSQGPLTDTQYF

v_gene: TRBV27
abundance: -
d_gene: TRBD1
j_gene: TRBJ1-5
len: 15
CDR3aa: CASSSAGTGYQPQHF

v_gene: TRBV28
abundance: -
d_gene: TRBD2
j_gene: TRBJ2-3
len: 15
CDR3aa: CASSRGGGSTDTQYF

v_gene: TRBV28
abundance: -
d_gene: -
j_gene: TRBJ1-2
len: 14
CDR3aa: CASSLVSVNYGYTF

v_gene: TRBV12-5
abundance: once
d_gene: TRBD1
j_gene: TRBJ1-2
len: 16
CDR3aa: CASGLSTGQRNYGYTF

v_gene: TRBV5-4
abundance: -
d_gene: TRBD2
j_gene: TRBJ2-2
len: 15
CDR3aa: CASSLPQRGGGELFF

v_gene: TRBV10-3
abundance: -
d_gene: TRBD1
j_gene: TRBJ2-5
len: 16
CDR3aa: CAISGQGQGRIETQYF

v_gene: TRBV19
abundance: -
d_gene: -
j_gene: TRBJ1-5
len: 15
CDR3aa: CASSISMGASQPQHF